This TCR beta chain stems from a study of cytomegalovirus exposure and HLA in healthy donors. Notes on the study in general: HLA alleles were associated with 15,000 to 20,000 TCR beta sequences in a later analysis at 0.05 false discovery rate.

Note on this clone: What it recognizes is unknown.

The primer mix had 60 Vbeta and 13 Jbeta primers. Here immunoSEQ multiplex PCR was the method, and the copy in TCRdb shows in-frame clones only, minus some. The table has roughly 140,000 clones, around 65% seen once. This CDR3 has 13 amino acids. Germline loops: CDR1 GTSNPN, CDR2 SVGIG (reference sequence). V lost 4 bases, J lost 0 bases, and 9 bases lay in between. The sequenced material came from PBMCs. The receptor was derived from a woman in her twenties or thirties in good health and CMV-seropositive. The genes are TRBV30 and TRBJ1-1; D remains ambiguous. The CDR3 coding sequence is TGTGCCTGGAAGCGGGCTTTGAACACTGAAGCTTTCTTT. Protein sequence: CAWKRALNTEAFF.